This TCR beta chain was recovered during a study of CD8 T cells in ankylosing spondylitis. General study points: Matched ankylosing spondylitis synovial fluid reportedly showed significant enrichment of disease-linked clones. Past studies reported some motif variants in reactive arthritis synovial fluid and blood. A TCR beta motif made of 7 to 9 highly homologous variants seemed typical of ankylosing spondylitis blood.

About this clonotype: The antigen remains unidentified.

Quantitative 5'-RACE with molecular barcodes produced the TCR beta libraries. Each CDR3 protein gets one entry after TCRdb re-called the 5' RACE reads with MiXCR. The sample includes fewer than 450,000 distinct CDR3 sequences, roughly 17% seen only once; the top ten take just over 1%. Trimming took off 3 bases at V and 6 bases at J, with 13 bases between the two ends. Per the germline V gene, CDR1 is LGHDT and CDR2 is YNNKEL (reference sequence). This CDR3 region has 14 residues. This TCR was sampled from a male donor with ankylosing spondylitis. This chain connects TRBV3-1 to TRBJ2-3; D may correspond to TRBD1 or TRBD2 (5 bases each). The sequenced sample consisted of blood, either unsorted or a sorted T cell fraction (not recorded which). The CDR3 DNA follows: TGTGCCAGCAGCCAGCGAGGGACGGCGGATACGCAGTATTTT. It encodes CASSQRGTADTQYF.